This TCR beta chain comes out of a study of T cell responses to AZD1222 COVID-19 vaccine. Clones were sequenced by immunoSEQ multiplex PCR, and TCRdb holds only the in-frame ones, with some missing. The data contain 160,000 or so clones, around 94% of them singletons. The CDR3 extends over 15 amino acids. Germline V CDR1 and CDR2: MDHEN, SYDVKM. The V segment lost 5 bases and the J segment 5 bases; nucleotides outside the gene matches: 11. The study pooled second doses at about 4 or about 12 weeks. This sequence was found in an adult who received the AZD1222 COVID-19 vaccine. The material was peripheral blood, obtained 28 days after the second AZD1222 dose. V gene TRBV28 combines with J gene TRBJ1-1; 7 bases fit TRBD1. For the CDR3, the DNA is TGTGCCAGCAGTAACTACAGGGGCGGGGGGACTGAAGCTTTCTTT. It codes for CASSNYRGGGTEAFF.